The 12 T cell receptor beta chains listed next were all sequenced from one sample in a study of blood T cell repertoires in COVID-19 (dated by TCRdb to about 2020). Library generation was performed with the immunoSEQ multiplex PCR assay. What TCRdb holds here is the immuneACCESS table cut down to in-frame rearrangements. Part of the clones is not present; checked against another copy, under half of the missing clones reflect an unresolved V gene, and the others are unexplained. This sample gives 95,000 to 100,000 clones in total; 85% of them show up just once. The ten largest clones represent 1.5% to 2% of the sample. The sample consisted of peripheral blood. The receptor source for this set is a woman in her 70s with active or convalescent COVID-19.

The chain is built from TRBV19 and TRBJ1-5; 7 bases agree with TRBD1. J was trimmed by 4 bases and V by 3 bases; bases with no gene match: 3. Per germline, CDR1 LNHDA and CDR2 SQIVND (reference sequence). This CDR3 contains 14 residues. The CDR3 spells CASSMGQRNQPQHF. The CDR3 DNA reads TGTGCCAGTAGTATGGGACAGAGGAATCAGCCCCAGCATTTT.

This chain joins TRBV12-5 and TRBJ2-5; 7 bases map to TRBD2. Germline V gene lookup returns CDR1 LGHNT and CDR2 FRNRAP. The CDR3 covers 16 residues. V lost 2 bases and J lost 0; bases outside the gene matches: 6. As DNA, the CDR3 is TGTGCTAGTGGTTTGCGGCAGGGAGGGTACCAAGAGACCCAGTACTTC. It codes for CASGLRQGGYQETQYF.

This chain joins TRBV28 and TRBJ1-2, with no clear D. The CDR3 extends over 14 amino acids. V was cut by 3 bases and J by 4 bases, with 12 bases left in between. The germline V gene encodes CDR1 MDHEN and CDR2 SYDVKM. The CDR3 DNA follows: TGTGCCAGCAGTTTGGAGGTACCGGTCTATGGCTACACCTTC. As protein: CASSLEVPVYGYTF.

The chain combines TRBV19 with TRBJ1-4; tentatively, D is TRBD1 (6 bases). The germline gives CDR1 LNHDA, CDR2 SQIVND (reference sequence). Trimming cost V 5 bases and J 7 bases, with 11 bases left between them. The CDR3 runs to 13 residues. The CDR3 reads CASSQGIGEKLFF. The CDR3 nucleotides are TGTGCCAGTAGTCAGGGGATCGGTGAAAAACTGTTTTTT.

This clone was seen a handful of times. The rearrangement joins TRBV27 to TRBJ2-1, with TRBD2 identical over 9 bases. There are 21 residues in the CDR3. After removal of 6 bases from V and 0 bases from J, the junction contained 21 bases not matched to a gene. The germline CDR1 and CDR2 sequences are MNHEY and SMNVEV (reference sequence). The CDR3 sequence: CASRGASGTIKGSVSYNEQFF. CDR3 nucleotides: TGTGCCAGCAGGGGGGCTAGCGGGACAATCAAGGGATCCGTCTCCTACAATGAGCAGTTCTTC.

This rearrangement joins TRBV5-1 to TRBJ2-1; 10 bases fit TRBD2. V dropped 2 bases and J dropped 8; count of bases not matched to a gene: 7. CDR1 is SGHRS, CDR2 YFSETQ, per germline. The CDR3 runs 15 residues. The CDR3 DNA sequence: TGCGCCAGCAGCTTACAAGCGGGGGGGCCGGATGAGCAGTTCTTC. Translation: CASSLQAGGPDEQFF. Supplemented by reference TRBV5-1 and TRBJ2-1, the full variable domain reads KAGVTQTPRYLIKTRGQQVTLSCSPISGHRSVSWYQQTPGQGLQFLFEYFSETQRNKGNFPGRFSGRQFSNSRSEMNVSTLELGDSALYLCASSLQAGGPDEQFFGPGTRLTVL.

This clone has only one observation. The chain carries TRBV16 and TRBJ1-3; the D is unclear. Germline V lookup: CDR1 KGHSY, CDR2 FQNENV. The CDR3 consists of 14 residues. Trimming removed 2 bases at V and 6 bases at J, with 11 bases between. CDR3 in DNA: TGTGCCAGCAGCCAACATCGGGAGGTAAACACCATATATTTT. Its protein product is CASSQHREVNTIYF.

The chain employs TRBV3-1 (or the pseudogene TRBV3-2) and TRBJ1-6; D not certain. Germline CDR1 LGHDT, CDR2 YNNKEL (reference sequence). The CDR3 runs to 11 residues. V was pared by 2 bases and J by 14 bases, with 7 bases between. In DNA, the CDR3 is TGTGCCAGCAGCCAATATGAGGCCCTCCACTTT. Its protein is CASSQYEALHF.

The V call is TRBV27, the J call TRBJ2-2, with D maybe TRBD1 (6 bases). Between the trimmed V and J ends, which lost 3 bases and 2 bases, there was a span of 13 bases. There are 16 residues in the CDR3. Germline V gene data show CDR1 as MNHEY and CDR2 as SMNVEV (reference sequence). The CDR3 DNA is TGTGCCAGCAGTTTCGTGGCAGGGGTAAACACCGGGGAGCTGTTTTTT. This codes for CASSFVAGVNTGELFF.

The CDR3, as DNA: TGTGCCAGCAGCCGGACTAGCGGGAGGGCAGATACGCAGTATTTT. The encoded protein is CASSRTSGRADTQYF. This chain joins TRBV5-4 and TRBJ2-3, with 15 bases that match TRBD2. V was pared by 4 bases and J by 4 bases, with 1 base of the junction left unmatched. Germline loops: CDR1 SGHNT, CDR2 YYREEE (reference sequence). The CDR3 consists of 15 residues.

The V call is TRBV5-6, the J call TRBJ2-5; D gene unclear. The CDR3 runs to 16 residues. V was pared by 1 base and J by 2 bases, with 15 bases between. The germline gives CDR1 SGHDT, CDR2 YYEEEE. In DNA, the CDR3 is TGTGCCAGCAGCTTGAGGATCGGGTCCTCTCAAGAGACCCAGTACTTC. This sequence encodes CASSLRIGSSQETQYF.

The rearrangement joins TRBV11-2 to TRBJ1-2; D call uncertain. V shed 1 base and J shed 4 bases, with 10 bases lying between them. The germline gives CDR1 SGHAT, CDR2 FQNNGV. This CDR3 contains 14 residues. The CDR3 DNA reads as TGTGCCAGCAGCTTAGGAGTTACCTCCTATGGCTACACCTTC. Translating it yields CASSLGVTSYGYTF. Complete variable domain (other parts from reference TRBV11-2 and TRBJ1-2): EAGVAQSPRYKIIEKRQSVAFWCNPISGHATLYWYQQILGQGPKLLIQFQNNGVVDDSQLPKDRFSAERLKGVDSTLKIQPAKLEDSAVYLCASSLGVTSYGYTFGSGTRLTVV.